Below, 14 T cell receptor beta chains from the same sample are listed, as sequenced in a study of Graves' ophthalmopathy and Graves' hyperthyroidism. Amplification from RNA transcripts yielded the TCR beta CDR3 regions. RT-PCR in the first round used HTBI primers; a second-round multiplex PCR followed. TCRdb itself ran the multiplex PCR reads through MiXCR, one entry per CDR3 protein. The sample lists hundreds of thousands of distinct CDR3 sequences, around 20% seen once, with roughly 3% in the top ten. Sequencing was done on a sample of peripheral blood. The receptors were gathered from a young woman with stable Graves' hyperthyroidism.

This clonotype was seen many times. The rearrangement joins TRBV11-1 to TRBJ2-7; 7 nucleotides match TRBD1. After removal of 2 bases from V and 2 bases from J, the junction contained 12 bases not matched to a gene. The CDR3 runs to 17 residues. Germline values: CDR1 SGHAT, CDR2 FQDESV (reference sequence). The CDR3 loop is CASSLMGVGTATYEQYF. The CDR3 nucleotides are TGTGCCAGCAGCTTAATGGGGGTTGGGACAGCCACCTACGAGCAGTACTTC.

At least ten counts were recorded for this clonotype. The chain couples TRBV24-1 to TRBJ1-1, with D uncertain. Germline V gives CDR1 KGHDR, CDR2 SFDVKD. Between the trimmed V and J ends, which lost 9 bases and 5 bases, there was a span of 15 bases. The CDR3 has 13 residues. DNA for the CDR3: TGTGCCACCGAATCTACCCTAGGGACTGAAGCTTTCTTT. It translates to CATESTLGTEAFF.

This clonotype came up many times. J is TRBJ2-7 and V is TRBV15; the D gene could be TRBD1 or TRBD2 (5 bases each). V shed 0 bases and J shed 5 bases, with 14 bases lying between them. This CDR3 has 15 residues. In germline, CDR1 is LNHNV, CDR2 YYDKDF (reference sequence). The CDR3 reads CATSRDLGTGNEQYF. The CDR3 coding sequence is TGTGCCACCAGCAGAGATTTGGGGACCGGCAACGAGCAGTACTTC. Full variable domain (rest looked up from reference TRBV15 and TRBJ2-7): DAMVIQNPRYQVTQFGKPVTLSCSQTLNHNVMYWYQQKSSQAPKLLFHYYDKDFNNEADTPDNFQSRRPNTSFCFLDIRSPGLGDTAMYLCATSRDLGTGNEQYFGPGTRLTVT.

V is TRBV6-1 and J is TRBJ1-2; tentatively, D is TRBD1 (6 bases). There are 14 residues in the CDR3. Trimming pared 6 bases from V and 8 bases from J, leaving 19 bases between. Germline V gene sequence: CDR1 MNHNS, CDR2 SASEGT. For the CDR3, the DNA is TGTGCCAGCAGGAAAGGGGGGACGGGGGTCGGCTACACCTTC. This translates into CASRKGGTGVGYTF.

This clonotype came up many times. The chain combines TRBV19 with TRBJ1-2, with 9 bases matching TRBD1. The length of the CDR3 is 14 residues. The germline V gene has CDR1 LNHDA and CDR2 SQIVND (reference sequence). Germline trimming cut 3 bases from V and 3 bases from J; bases unmatched to any gene: 2. The CDR3 loop reads CASSIGQGYYGYTF. The CDR3 DNA is TGTGCCAGTAGTATTGGACAGGGGTACTATGGCTACACCTTC.

This clonotype has only a few counts. This chain uses TRBV19 with TRBJ2-2; D could derive from TRBD1 or TRBD2 (6 bases each). This CDR3 contains 16 residues. The germline gives CDR1 LNHDA, CDR2 SQIVND (reference sequence). V lost 1 base, J lost 2 bases, and 11 bases lay in between. The CDR3 DNA reads as TGTGCCAGTAGTATAGGAAGGGGGGTAAACACCGGGGAGCTGTTTTTT. Translating gives CASSIGRGVNTGELFF.

This clonotype was counted many times. The V call is TRBV2, the J call TRBJ2-2, with D tentatively TRBD1 (5 bases). The CDR3 is 14 amino acids. Trimming removed 3 bases from V and 7 bases from J, with 12 bases in between. Germline loops: CDR1 SNHLY, CDR2 FYNNEI. CDR3 region: CASSDDSLDGELFF. CDR3 in DNA: TGTGCCAGCAGTGACGACAGCCTAGACGGGGAGCTGTTTTTT.

In this sample, this clonotype turned up a few times. The V gene is TRBV12-3 or TRBV12-4, the J gene TRBJ1-3, with 9 nucleotides matching TRBD1. Losses at the gene ends were 4 bases for V and 3 bases for J; bases not matched to a gene: 4. The CDR3 loop spans 15 amino acids. Here the CDR3 DNA reads TGTGCCAGCAGTTCGGACAGGGGTTTTGGAAACACCATATATTTT. Residues: CASSSDRGFGNTIYF.

This clonotype occurred many times. The chain links TRBV6-5 to TRBJ1-1; TRBD1 matches 8 bases. J was trimmed by 4 bases and V by 2 bases; bases with no gene match: 6. Germline loops: CDR1 MNHEY, CDR2 SVGAGI. The CDR3 is 15 amino acids. The CDR3 protein is CASSYPGQAGTEAFF. The DNA for the CDR3 is TGTGCCAGCAGTTACCCGGGACAGGCAGGCACTGAAGCTTTCTTT.

The sample holds many counts of this clonotype. This chain links TRBV27 with TRBJ1-6; D uncertain. Trimming took off 7 bases at V and 4 bases at J, with 11 bases between the two ends. This CDR3 comprises 14 residues. Germline CDR1 reads MNHEY; CDR2 reads SMNVEV (reference sequence). The CDR3 DNA sequence: TGTGCCAGCACCCTTGGGCAGTATAATTCACCCCTCCACTTT. Encoded protein: CASTLGQYNSPLHF.

The chain links TRBV30 to TRBJ2-3; no clear D. CDR3 length equals 12 residues. V dropped 1 base and J dropped 0 bases, with 2 bases sitting between them. In germline, CDR1 is GTSNPN, CDR2 SVGIG (reference sequence). CDR3 sequence: CAWSASTDTQYF. The CDR3 region has the DNA TGTGCCTGGAGTGCTAGCACAGATACGCAGTATTTT. Based on the CDR3 plus reference TRBV30 and TRBJ2-3, the full variable domain is SQTIHQWPATLVQPVGSPLSLECTVEGTSNPNLYWYRQAAGRGLQLLFYSVGIGQISSEVPQNLSASRPQDRQFILSSKKLLLSDSGFYLCAWSASTDTQYFGPGTRLTVL.

The chain recombines TRBV12-5 with TRBJ2-7; D may be TRBD2 (5 bases). The V gene's germline CDR1 is LGHNT and CDR2 FRNRAP. The CDR3 extends over 13 amino acids. V lost 5 bases to trimming and J lost 4 bases, with 12 bases between them. The CDR3, as DNA: TGTGCTAGTGGTGGACGGGGAGAATACGAGCAGTACTTC. This sequence encodes CASGGRGEYEQYF.

This clonotype is large. This chain connects TRBV10-2 to TRBJ2-5; no clear D. The CDR3 length is 14 residues. Germline V gene lookup returns CDR1 WSHSY and CDR2 SAAADI. V gave up 2 bases and J gave up 1 base, with 8 bases separating them. CDR3 protein: CASSEVRVQETQYF. In DNA, the CDR3 is TGCGCCAGCAGTGAGGTCCGGGTCCAAGAGACCCAGTACTTC.

This clonotype was seen repeatedly, ten times or more. The chain couples TRBV6-2 or TRBV6-3 to TRBJ2-5; 7 bases match TRBD2. The germline V gene encodes CDR1 MNHEY and CDR2 SVGEGT. The length of the CDR3 is 21 residues. The V and J ends lost 0 bases and 5 bases, in that order; junction bases with no gene match: 24. The CDR3 DNA is TGTGCCAGCAGTTACTCGTTTAGGGCGGGAGTTCAAGGAAGTAAAGCGGAGACCCAGTACTTC. The encoded protein is CASSYSFRAGVQGSKAETQYF.